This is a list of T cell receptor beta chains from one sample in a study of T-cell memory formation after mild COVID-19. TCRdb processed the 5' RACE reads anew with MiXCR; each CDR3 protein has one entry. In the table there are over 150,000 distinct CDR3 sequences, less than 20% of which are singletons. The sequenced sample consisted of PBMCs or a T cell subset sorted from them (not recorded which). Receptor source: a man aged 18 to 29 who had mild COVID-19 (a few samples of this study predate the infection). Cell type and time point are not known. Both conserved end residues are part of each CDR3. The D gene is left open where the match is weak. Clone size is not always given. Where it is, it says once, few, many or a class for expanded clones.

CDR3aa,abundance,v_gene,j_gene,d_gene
CASSPGLARGFTGELFF,few,TRBV4-1,TRBJ2-2,TRBD2
CASSPTPQDGYTF,NA,TRBV7-2,TRBJ1-2,NA
CASSYARQFNEKLFF,few,TRBV6-5,TRBJ1-4,NA
CASSRDRDDQPQHF,NA,TRBV27,TRBJ1-5,TRBD1
CASAKTGELFF,many,TRBV12-5,TRBJ2-2,NA
CAISETDPGQANNEQFF,NA,TRBV10-3,TRBJ2-1,TRBD1
CASSLRGAGNTIYF,many,TRBV7-6,TRBJ1-3,NA
CASSTGVRETQYF,NA,TRBV2,TRBJ2-5,TRBD1
CASSLDRAATNEKLFF,few,TRBV12-3/TRBV12-4,TRBJ1-4,NA
CASSLNQGTEAFF,NA,TRBV7-6,TRBJ1-1,NA
CASSLSGLQNIQYF,NA,TRBV5-1,TRBJ2-4,NA
CSALPRDRDLRGNEKLFF,few,TRBV20-1,TRBJ1-4,TRBD1
CASARVAKNIQYF,few,TRBV11-1,TRBJ2-4,NA
CASGSHDRDNQPQHF,NA,TRBV12-5,TRBJ1-5,TRBD1
CASSQDYTGGLLDGYTF,NA,TRBV4-3,TRBJ1-2,TRBD1
CASSYNSNTEAFF,many,TRBV6-2/TRBV6-3,TRBJ1-1,NA
CASSFRGEETQYF,NA,TRBV7-2,TRBJ2-5,NA
CASSQGGQYQPQHF,few,TRBV7-2,TRBJ1-5,TRBD1
CASSHLGNTEAFF,few,TRBV3-1,TRBJ1-1,NA
CASSQRAVGKETQYF,NA,TRBV4-3,TRBJ2-5,NA
CSGLDGTYEQYF,few,TRBV29-1,TRBJ2-7,NA
CASRPGPIPNTEAFF,few,TRBV5-1,TRBJ1-1,NA
CASRRQALGNRGYTF,NA,TRBV28,TRBJ1-2,NA
CASRDGPQETQYF,once,TRBV3-1,TRBJ2-5,NA
CASSPRGQGKQPQHF,few,TRBV7-9,TRBJ1-5,TRBD1
CASSPSFDNEQFF,once,TRBV18,TRBJ2-1,NA
CASSRGQYNEQFF,few,TRBV5-1,TRBJ2-1,NA
CATSDTGTGDTDTQYF,many,TRBV24-1,TRBJ2-3,TRBD1
CASEKRVSGANVLTF,NA,TRBV19,TRBJ2-6,NA
CASSDGVGWTEAFF,few,TRBV25-1,TRBJ1-1,NA
CATSRAPGGRETQYF,NA,TRBV15,TRBJ2-5,NA
CASSTGRGTDTQYF,few,TRBV5-1,TRBJ2-3,NA
CASSFWTGGFEQFF,few,TRBV7-9,TRBJ2-1,TRBD1
CASSLTGQGANTIYF,NA,TRBV5-1,TRBJ1-3,TRBD1
CASREGQAFSYEQYF,NA,TRBV6-6,TRBJ2-7,NA
CASSQDTGGNTEAFF,NA,TRBV4-2,TRBJ1-1,TRBD1
CASSPYPGNTIYF,NA,TRBV11-2,TRBJ1-3,NA
CASSLSSGPISYEQYF,NA,TRBV5-1,TRBJ2-7,NA
CASSSQGGDGYTF,few,TRBV5-1,TRBJ1-2,NA
CASRVGGLEQFF,few,TRBV25-1,TRBJ2-1,NA
CAIGGGPYGYTF,few,TRBV24-1,TRBJ1-2,NA
CASRLTRSKEKLFF,many,TRBV6-5,TRBJ1-4,NA
CASSPFGERYGYTF,few,TRBV7-9,TRBJ1-2,NA
CASSQDRHGSYGYTF,NA,TRBV4-3,TRBJ1-2,NA
CASSPQGIGEAFF,few,TRBV7-3,TRBJ1-1,TRBD1
CASTPDRGLNTQYF,NA,TRBV12-3/TRBV12-4,TRBJ2-3,TRBD1
CASSYGGGLSSYNEQFF,many,TRBV6-2/TRBV6-3,TRBJ2-1,NA
CASSLAGSRNQPQHF,NA,TRBV12-3/TRBV12-4,TRBJ1-5,NA
CASSPGRDRVNNEQFF,NA,TRBV4-1,TRBJ2-1,TRBD1
CATRNRGEAFF,NA,TRBV24-1,TRBJ1-1,NA
CSARDLGAPHYNEQFF,few,TRBV20-1,TRBJ2-1,NA
CASSRPGTGPRETQYF,few,TRBV5-1,TRBJ2-5,TRBD1
CASSLEGSLSEKLFF,few,TRBV7-2,TRBJ1-4,NA
CASSPQGHSNQPQHF,few,TRBV7-2,TRBJ1-5,NA
CASSLGNPNEKLFF,few,TRBV5-1,TRBJ1-4,NA
CASSLGGTSGAEAFF,NA,TRBV28,TRBJ1-1,NA
CASSGGWGQSFSDTQYF,NA,TRBV12-3/TRBV12-4,TRBJ2-3,NA
CASSFRGGGVPLHF,few,TRBV7-2,TRBJ1-6,NA
CASRDRDRSTGELFF,few,TRBV2,TRBJ2-2,TRBD1